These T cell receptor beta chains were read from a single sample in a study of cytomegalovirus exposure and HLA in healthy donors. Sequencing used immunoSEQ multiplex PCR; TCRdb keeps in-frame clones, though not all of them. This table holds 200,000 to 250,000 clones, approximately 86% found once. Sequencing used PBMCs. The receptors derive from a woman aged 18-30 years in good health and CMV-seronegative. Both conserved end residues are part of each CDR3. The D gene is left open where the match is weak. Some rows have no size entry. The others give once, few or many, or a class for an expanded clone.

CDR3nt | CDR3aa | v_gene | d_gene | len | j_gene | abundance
TGTGCCAGCAGCCAAACGGGTGAAGCTTTCTTT | CASSQTGEAFF | TRBV7-2 | NA | 11 | TRBJ1-1 | NA
TGTGCCAGCAGCTTAGGGACAGGCAGAGAAGCTTTCTTT | CASSLGTGREAFF | TRBV7-2 | TRBD1 | 13 | TRBJ1-1 | once
TGTGCCAGCAGTCGACTACTCTCTATAGGGGAGCAGTACTTC | CASSRLLSIGEQYF | TRBV6-5 | NA | 14 | TRBJ2-7 | NA
TGTGCCAGCAGTTCGGGACTCGATGGCTACACCTTC | CASSSGLDGYTF | TRBV6-5 | NA | 12 | TRBJ1-2 | NA
TGTGCCAGCAGCGTCCGAGCGGGAGGTACGTACGAGCAGTTCTTC | CASSVRAGGTYEQFF | TRBV7-2 | TRBD2 | 15 | TRBJ2-1 | NA
TGTGCCAGCAGCTTTGGCCAAGGGGTCGGCTACACCTTC | CASSFGQGVGYTF | TRBV5-6 | NA | 13 | TRBJ1-2 | once
TGTGCCAGCAGTCTTACACGAGACTGGGAGCAGTACTTC | CASSLTRDWEQYF | TRBV6-1 | NA | 13 | TRBJ2-7 | many
TGTGCCAGCAGTAGGACTAGCAGCTACGAGCAGTACTTC | CASSRTSSYEQYF | TRBV6-6 | TRBD2 | 13 | TRBJ2-7 | NA
TGTGCCAGTAGTATTCTTGGCAACAGGGCTAATGAGCAGTTCTTC | CASSILGNRANEQFF | TRBV19 | NA | 15 | TRBJ2-1 | NA
TGTGCCAGCAGAAGTCCAGGCACCGGGGAGCTGTTTTTT | CASRSPGTGELFF | TRBV7-9 | NA | 13 | TRBJ2-2 | NA
TGTGCCTGGAGCCTATGGGAGGGGCAGAGTAGCGAGCAGTACTTC | CAWSLWEGQSSEQYF | TRBV30 | TRBD2 | 15 | TRBJ2-7 | NA
TGTGCCAGCAGTTACTCAGGGGAAACGAATGAGCAGTTCTTC | CASSYSGETNEQFF | TRBV6-5 | NA | 14 | TRBJ2-1 | NA
TGTGCCAGCAGCCGTTACCTTGGGAGCGCCAGCTCCTACAATGAGCAGTTCTTC | CASSRYLGSASSYNEQFF | TRBV16 | NA | 18 | TRBJ2-1 | NA
TGCGCCAGCGGTTCCCAATCTAGCGGGGGGGAGCAGTACTTC | CASGSQSSGGEQYF | TRBV5-1 | TRBD2 | 14 | TRBJ2-7 | NA
TGTGCCAGCAGCTTTGGGACAGGGGTCGAATTGTCCTACGAGCAGTACTTC | CASSFGTGVELSYEQYF | TRBV13 | TRBD1 | 17 | TRBJ2-7 | NA
TGCGCCAGCAGCTTGGAACCGAGCAGGGGGATCTACGAGCAGTACTTC | CASSLEPSRGIYEQYF | TRBV5-1 | TRBD1 | 16 | TRBJ2-7 | few
TGCGCCAGCAGCCAAGATCATGGCGGGAGGGCCTACGAGCAGTACTTC | CASSQDHGGRAYEQYF | TRBV4-1 | TRBD2 | 16 | TRBJ2-7 | NA
TGTGCCAGCAGCTTCCCGCCCACAGGTATCATGAACACTGAAGCTTTCTTT | CASSFPPTGIMNTEAFF | TRBV7-9 | NA | 17 | TRBJ1-1 | NA
TGTGCCAGCGCCAGAGGATCCTCCAATCAGCCCCAGCATTTT | CASARGSSNQPQHF | TRBV27 | NA | 14 | TRBJ1-5 | NA
TGTGCCAGCACCCGATTGCGGGAGGGCCGAGATGAGCAGTTCTTC | CASTRLREGRDEQFF | TRBV7-9 | TRBD2 | 15 | TRBJ2-1 | NA
TGTGCCAGCAGTTCCAGGGTCACCGGGGAGCTGTTTTTT | CASSSRVTGELFF | TRBV27 | NA | 13 | TRBJ2-2 | NA
TGTGCCAGCAGTCCCGCACGGGGCGAGCAGTACTTC | CASSPARGEQYF | TRBV27 | NA | 12 | TRBJ2-7 | NA